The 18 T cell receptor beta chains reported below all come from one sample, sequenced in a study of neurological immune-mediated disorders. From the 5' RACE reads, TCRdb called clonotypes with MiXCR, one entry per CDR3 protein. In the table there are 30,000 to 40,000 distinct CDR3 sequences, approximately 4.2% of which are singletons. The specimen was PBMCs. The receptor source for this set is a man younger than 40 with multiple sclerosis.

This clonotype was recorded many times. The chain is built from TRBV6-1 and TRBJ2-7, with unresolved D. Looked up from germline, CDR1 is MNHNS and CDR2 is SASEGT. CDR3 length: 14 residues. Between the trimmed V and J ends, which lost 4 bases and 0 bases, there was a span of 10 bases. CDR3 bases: TGTGCCAGCAGTGCCCGCCCCAGCTCCTACGAGCAGTACTTC. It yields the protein CASSARPSSYEQYF.

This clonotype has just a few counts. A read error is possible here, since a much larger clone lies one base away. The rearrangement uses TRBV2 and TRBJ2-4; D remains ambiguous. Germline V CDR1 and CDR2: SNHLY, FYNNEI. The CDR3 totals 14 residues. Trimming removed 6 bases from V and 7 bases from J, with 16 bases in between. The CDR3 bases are TGTGCCAGCAGCCCAAGGGAAACTCGGAACATTCAGTACTTC. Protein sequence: CASSPRETRNIQYF.

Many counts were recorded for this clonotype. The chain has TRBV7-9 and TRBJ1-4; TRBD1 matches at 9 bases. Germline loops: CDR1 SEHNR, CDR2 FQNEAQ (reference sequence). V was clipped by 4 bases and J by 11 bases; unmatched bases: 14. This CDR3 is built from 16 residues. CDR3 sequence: CASSSASGTGMSKLFF. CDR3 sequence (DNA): TGTGCCAGCAGCTCTGCGTCCGGGACAGGGATGTCTAAACTGTTTTTT.

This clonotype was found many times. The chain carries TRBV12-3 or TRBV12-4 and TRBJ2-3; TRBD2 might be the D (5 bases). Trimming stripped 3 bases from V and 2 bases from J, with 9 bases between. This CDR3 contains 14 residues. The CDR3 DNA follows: TGTGCCAGCAGTTTCGAGCGGTTCACAGATACGCAGTATTTT. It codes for CASSFERFTDTQYF.

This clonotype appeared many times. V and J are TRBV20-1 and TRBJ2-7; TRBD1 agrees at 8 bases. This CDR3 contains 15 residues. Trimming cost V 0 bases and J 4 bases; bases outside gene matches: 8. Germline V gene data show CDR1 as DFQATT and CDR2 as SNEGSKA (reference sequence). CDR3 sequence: CSARDIRTGTYEQYF. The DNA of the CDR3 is TGCAGTGCTAGAGATATCAGGACAGGGACTTACGAGCAGTACTTC.

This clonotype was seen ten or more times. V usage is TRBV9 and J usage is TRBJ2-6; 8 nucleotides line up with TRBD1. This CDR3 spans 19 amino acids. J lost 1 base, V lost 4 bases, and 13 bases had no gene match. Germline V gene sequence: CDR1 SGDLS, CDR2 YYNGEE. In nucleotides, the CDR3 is TGTGCCAGCAGCATCAGGATGGGACAGGTAGAATCTGGGGCCAACGTCCTGACTTTC. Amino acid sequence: CASSIRMGQVESGANVLTF.

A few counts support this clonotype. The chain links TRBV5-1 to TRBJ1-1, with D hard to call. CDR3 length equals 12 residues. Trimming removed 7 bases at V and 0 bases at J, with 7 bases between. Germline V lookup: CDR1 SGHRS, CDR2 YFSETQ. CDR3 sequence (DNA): TGCGCCAGCCGGCTCATGAACACTGAAGCTTTCTTT. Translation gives CASRLMNTEAFF. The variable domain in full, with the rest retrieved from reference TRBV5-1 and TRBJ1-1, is KAGVTQTPRYLIKTRGQQVTLSCSPISGHRSVSWYQQTPGQGLQFLFEYFSETQRNKGNFPGRFSGRQFSNSRSEMNVSTLELGDSALYLCASRLMNTEAFFGQGTRLTVV.

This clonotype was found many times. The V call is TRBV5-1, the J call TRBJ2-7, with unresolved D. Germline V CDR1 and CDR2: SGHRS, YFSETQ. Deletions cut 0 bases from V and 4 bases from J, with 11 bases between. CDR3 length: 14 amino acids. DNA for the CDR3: TGCGCCAGCAGCTTGGCCGACACCCTTTACGAGCAGTACTTC. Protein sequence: CASSLADTLYEQYF.

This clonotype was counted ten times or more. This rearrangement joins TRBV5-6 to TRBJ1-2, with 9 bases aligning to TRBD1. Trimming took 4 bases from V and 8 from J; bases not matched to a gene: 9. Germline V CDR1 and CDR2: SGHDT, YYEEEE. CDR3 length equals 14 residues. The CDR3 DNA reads TGTGCCAGCAGCCCCACAGGGGGCGCGGAGGGCTACACCTTC. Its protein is CASSPTGGAEGYTF.

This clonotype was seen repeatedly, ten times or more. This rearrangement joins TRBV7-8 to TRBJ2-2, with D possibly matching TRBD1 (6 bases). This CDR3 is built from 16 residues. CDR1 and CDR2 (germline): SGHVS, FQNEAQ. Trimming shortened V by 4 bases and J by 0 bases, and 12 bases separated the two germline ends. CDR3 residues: CASSSRGGSNTGELFF. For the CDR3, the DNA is TGTGCCAGCAGCTCTCGAGGGGGTTCGAACACCGGGGAGCTGTTTTTT. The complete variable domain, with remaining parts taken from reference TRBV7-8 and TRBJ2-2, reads GAGVSQSPRYKVAKRGQDVALRCDPISGHVSLFWYQQALGQGPEFLTYFQNEAQLDKSGLPSDRFFAERPEGSVSTLKIQRTQQEDSAVYLCASSSRGGSNTGELFFGEGSRLTVL.

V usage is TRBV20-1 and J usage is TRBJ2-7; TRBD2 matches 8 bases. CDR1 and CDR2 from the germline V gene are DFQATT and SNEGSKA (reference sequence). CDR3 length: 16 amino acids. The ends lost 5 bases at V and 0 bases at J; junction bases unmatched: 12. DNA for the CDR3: TGCAGTGCTCCCGCGGGGGGCGGGGGTTACTCCTACGAGCAGTACTTC. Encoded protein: CSAPAGGGGYSYEQYF.

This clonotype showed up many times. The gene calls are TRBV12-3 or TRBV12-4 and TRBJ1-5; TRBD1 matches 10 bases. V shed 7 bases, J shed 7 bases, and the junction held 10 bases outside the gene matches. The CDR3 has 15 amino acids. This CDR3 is CASISTGGLGQPQHF. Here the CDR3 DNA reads TGTGCCAGCATCTCGACAGGGGGCTTGGGACAGCCCCAGCATTTT.

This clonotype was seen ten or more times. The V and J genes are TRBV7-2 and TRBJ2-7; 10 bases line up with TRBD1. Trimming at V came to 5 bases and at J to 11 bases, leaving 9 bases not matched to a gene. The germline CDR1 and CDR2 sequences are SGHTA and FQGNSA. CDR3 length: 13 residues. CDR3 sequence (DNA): TGTGCCAGCAGCATTGGGACAGGGGAGAAGGAGTACTTC. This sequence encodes CASSIGTGEKEYF. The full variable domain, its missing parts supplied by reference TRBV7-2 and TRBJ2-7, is GAGVSQSPSNKVTEKGKDVELRCDPISGHTALYWYRQSLGQGLEFLIYFQGNSAPDKSGLPSDRFSAERTGGSVSTLTIQRTQQEDSAVYLCASSIGTGEKEYFGPGTRLTVT.

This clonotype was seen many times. The CDR3 sequence is CASSPGGVGYTF. In nucleotides, the CDR3 is TGTGCCAGCAGCCCAGGGGGGGTCGGCTACACCTTC. The chain uses TRBV7-9 and TRBJ1-2; 7 positions match TRBD1. The CDR3 length is 12 residues. V gave up 5 bases and J gave up 8 bases; unmatched junction bases: 5. CDR1 and CDR2 from the germline V gene are SEHNR and FQNEAQ (reference sequence).

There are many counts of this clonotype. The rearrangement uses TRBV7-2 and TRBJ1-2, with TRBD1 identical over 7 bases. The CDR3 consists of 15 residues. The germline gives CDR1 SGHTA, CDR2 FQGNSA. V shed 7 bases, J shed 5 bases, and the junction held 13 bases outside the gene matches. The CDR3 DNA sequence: TGTGCCAGCACAATTTCCGGGACAGACGTTTATGGCTACACCTTC. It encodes CASTISGTDVYGYTF.

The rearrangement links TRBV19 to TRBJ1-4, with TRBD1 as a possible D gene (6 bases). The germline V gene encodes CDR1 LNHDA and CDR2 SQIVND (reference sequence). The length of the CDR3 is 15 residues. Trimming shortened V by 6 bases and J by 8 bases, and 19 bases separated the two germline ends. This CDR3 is CASSGSGHLEEKLFF. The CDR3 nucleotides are TGTGCCAGTAGCGGTTCGGGACACCTTGAAGAAAAACTGTTTTTT. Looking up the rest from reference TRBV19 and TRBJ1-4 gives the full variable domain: DGGITQSPKYLFRKEGQNVTLSCEQNLNHDAMYWYRQDPGQGLRLIYYSQIVNDFQKGDIAEGYSVSREKKESFPLTVTSAQKNPTAFYLCASSGSGHLEEKLFFGSGTQLSVL.

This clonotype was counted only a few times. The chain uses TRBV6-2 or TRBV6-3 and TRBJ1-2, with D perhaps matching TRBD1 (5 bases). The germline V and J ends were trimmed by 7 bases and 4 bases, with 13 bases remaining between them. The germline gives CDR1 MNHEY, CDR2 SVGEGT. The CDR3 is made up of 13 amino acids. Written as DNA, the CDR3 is TGTGCCAGCACTGCGGGGACTGCCTATGGCTACACCTTC. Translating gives CASTAGTAYGYTF.

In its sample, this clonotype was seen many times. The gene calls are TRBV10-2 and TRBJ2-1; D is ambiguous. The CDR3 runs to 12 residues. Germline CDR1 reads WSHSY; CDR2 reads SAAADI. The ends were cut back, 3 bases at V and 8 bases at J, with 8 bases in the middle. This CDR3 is CASSDSAYEQFF. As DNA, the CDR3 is TGCGCCAGCAGTGATTCGGCCTATGAGCAGTTCTTC.